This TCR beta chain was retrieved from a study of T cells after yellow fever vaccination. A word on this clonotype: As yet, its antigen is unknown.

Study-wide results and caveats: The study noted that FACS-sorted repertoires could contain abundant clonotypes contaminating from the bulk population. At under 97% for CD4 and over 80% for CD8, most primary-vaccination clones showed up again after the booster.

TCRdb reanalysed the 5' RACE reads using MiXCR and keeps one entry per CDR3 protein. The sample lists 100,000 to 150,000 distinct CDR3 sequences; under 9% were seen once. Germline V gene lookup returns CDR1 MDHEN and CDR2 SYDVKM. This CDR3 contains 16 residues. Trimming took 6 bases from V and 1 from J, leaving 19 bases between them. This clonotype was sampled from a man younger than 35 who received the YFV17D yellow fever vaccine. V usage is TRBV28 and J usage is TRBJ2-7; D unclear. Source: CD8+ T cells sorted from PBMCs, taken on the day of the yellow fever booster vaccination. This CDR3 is CASSHTFATLSYEQYV. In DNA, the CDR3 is TGTGCCAGCAGCCACACGTTTGCGACACTATCCTACGAGCAGTACGTC.